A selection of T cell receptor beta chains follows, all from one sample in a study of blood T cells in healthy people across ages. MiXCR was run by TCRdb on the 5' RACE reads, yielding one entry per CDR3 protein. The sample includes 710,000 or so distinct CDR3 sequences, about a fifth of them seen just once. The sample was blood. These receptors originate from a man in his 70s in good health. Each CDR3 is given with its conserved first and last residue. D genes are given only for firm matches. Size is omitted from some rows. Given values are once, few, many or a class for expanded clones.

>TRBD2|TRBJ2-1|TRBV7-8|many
CASSLTGLAGPFF
TGTGCCAGCAGCTTAACAGGACTAGCGGGGCCCTTCTTC
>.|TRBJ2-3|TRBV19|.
CASSIEFSSTQYF
TGTGCCAGTAGTATCGAGTTTTCCAGTACGCAGTATTTT
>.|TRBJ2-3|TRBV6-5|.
CASSYSGHLTLWSSTDTQYF
TGTGCCAGCAGTTACTCGGGACACCTGACTCTCTGGTCCAGCACAGATACGCAGTATTTT
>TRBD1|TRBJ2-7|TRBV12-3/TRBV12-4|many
CASSFGTGTYEQYF
TGTGCCAGCAGTTTTGGGACAGGGACCTACGAGCAGTACTTC
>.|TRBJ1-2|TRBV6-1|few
CASVPRNSNYGYTF
TGTGCCAGCGTGCCCCGGAACAGCAACTATGGCTACACCTTC
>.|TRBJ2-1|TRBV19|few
CASSIGPSSYNEQFF
TGTGCCAGTAGTATAGGTCCTAGCAGCTACAATGAGCAGTTCTTC
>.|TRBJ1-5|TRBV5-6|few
CASSAMTTRYSNQPQHF
TGTGCCAGCAGCGCCATGACAACAAGATATAGCAATCAGCCCCAGCATTTT
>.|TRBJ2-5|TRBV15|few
CATSRDLGSQETQYF
TGTGCCACCAGCAGAGATCTCGGCAGCCAAGAGACCCAGTACTTC
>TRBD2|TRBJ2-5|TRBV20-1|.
CSARDIGPAGGEETQYF
TGCAGTGCTAGAGATATTGGACCAGCGGGAGGCGAGGAGACCCAGTACTTC
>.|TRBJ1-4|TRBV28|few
CASSPTVPSEKLFF
TGTGCCAGCAGTCCAACAGTACCCAGTGAAAAACTGTTTTTT
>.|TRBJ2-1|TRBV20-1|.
CSARDPRKPYNEQFF
TGCAGTGCTAGAGATCCAAGGAAGCCCTACAATGAGCAGTTCTTC
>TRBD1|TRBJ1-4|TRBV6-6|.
CASSYPGQGGTNEKLFF
TGTGCCAGCAGTTACCCGGGACAGGGAGGGACTAATGAAAAACTGTTTTTT
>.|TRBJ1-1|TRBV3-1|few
CASSQRMNTEAFF
TGTGCCAGCAGCCAACGCATGAACACTGAAGCTTTCTTT
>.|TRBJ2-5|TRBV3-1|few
CASSQVLTGVGKTQYF
TGTGCCAGCAGCCAAGTCCTGACGGGGGTCGGAAAGACCCAGTACTTC
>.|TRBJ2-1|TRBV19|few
CASSILGQKDEQFF
TGTGCCAGTAGTATCTTGGGCCAAAAGGATGAGCAGTTCTTC
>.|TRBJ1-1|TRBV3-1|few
CASSQDWGLVAEAFF
TGTGCCAGCAGCCAAGATTGGGGATTAGTAGCTGAAGCTTTCTTT
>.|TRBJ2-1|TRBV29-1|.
CSVDGSVGNEQFF
TGCAGCGTTGACGGGAGTGTGGGAAATGAGCAGTTCTTC
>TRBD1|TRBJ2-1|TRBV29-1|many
CSVGTDPYNEQFF
TGCAGCGTCGGGACAGATCCTTACAATGAGCAGTTCTTC
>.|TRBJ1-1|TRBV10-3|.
CAISESKGQHTEAFF
TGTGCCATCAGTGAGTCGAAGGGGCAGCACACTGAAGCTTTCTTT
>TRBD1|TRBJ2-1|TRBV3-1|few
CASSRSGTGDNEQFF
TGTGCCAGCAGCCGCTCCGGGACAGGGGACAATGAGCAGTTCTTC
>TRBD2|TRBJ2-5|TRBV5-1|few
CASRHRTSGVETQYF
TGCGCCAGCAGACACAGGACTAGCGGGGTGGAGACCCAGTACTTC
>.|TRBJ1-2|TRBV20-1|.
CSARAGGLGYGYTF
TGCAGTGCTAGAGCGGGAGGGCTTGGCTATGGCTACACCTTC
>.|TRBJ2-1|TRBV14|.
CASTPRIEGEQFF
TGTGCCAGCACACCAAGAATAGAGGGTGAGCAGTTCTTC
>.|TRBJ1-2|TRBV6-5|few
CASSYRDRYGYTF
TGTGCCAGCAGTTACCGGGACCGTTATGGCTACACCTTC
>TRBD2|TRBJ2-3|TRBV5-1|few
CASSALTSGGYTDTQYF
TGCGCCAGCAGCGCCCTAACTAGCGGGGGTTACACAGATACGCAGTATTTT
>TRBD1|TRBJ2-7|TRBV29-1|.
CSVAWTGSYEQYF
TGCAGCGTTGCCTGGACAGGGTCCTACGAGCAGTACTTC
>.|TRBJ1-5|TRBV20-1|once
CSARDEGGFNQPQHF
TGCAGTGCTAGAGATGAGGGGGGATTCAATCAGCCCCAGCATTTT
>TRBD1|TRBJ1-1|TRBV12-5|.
CASGIRGFGTEAFF
TGTGCTAGTGGCATCAGGGGGTTTGGCACTGAAGCTTTCTTT
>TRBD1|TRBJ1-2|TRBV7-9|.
CASSLPRDSPYGYTF
TGTGCCAGCAGCCTACCCCGGGACAGCCCCTATGGCTACACCTTC
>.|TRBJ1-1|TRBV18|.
CASSLTAVGEAFF
TGTGCCAGCTCACTCACCGCGGTCGGGGAAGCTTTCTTT